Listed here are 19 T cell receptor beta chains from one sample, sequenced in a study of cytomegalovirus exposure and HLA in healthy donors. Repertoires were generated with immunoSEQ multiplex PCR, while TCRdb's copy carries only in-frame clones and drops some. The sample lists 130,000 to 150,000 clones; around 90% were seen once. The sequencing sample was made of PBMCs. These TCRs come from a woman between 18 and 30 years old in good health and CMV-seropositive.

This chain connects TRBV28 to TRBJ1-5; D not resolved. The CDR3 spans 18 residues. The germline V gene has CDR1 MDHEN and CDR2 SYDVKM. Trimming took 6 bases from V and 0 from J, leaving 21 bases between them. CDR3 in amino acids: CASRPVERNNYSNQPQHF. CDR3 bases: TGTGCCAGCAGGCCGGTGGAGCGAAATAATTATAGCAATCAGCCCCAGCATTTT. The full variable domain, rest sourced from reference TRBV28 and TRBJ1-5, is DVKVTQSSRYLVKRTGEKVFLECVQDMDHENMFWYRQDPGLGLRLIYFSYDVKMKEKGDIPEGYSVSREKKERFSLILESASTNQTSMYLCASRPVERNNYSNQPQHFGDGTRLSIL.

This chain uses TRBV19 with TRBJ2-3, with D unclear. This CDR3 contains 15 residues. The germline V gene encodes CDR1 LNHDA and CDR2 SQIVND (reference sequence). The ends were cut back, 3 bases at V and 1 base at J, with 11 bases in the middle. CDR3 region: CASSIGGTRTDTQYF. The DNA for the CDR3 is TGTGCCAGTAGTATTGGCGGAACCCGCACAGATACGCAGTATTTT.

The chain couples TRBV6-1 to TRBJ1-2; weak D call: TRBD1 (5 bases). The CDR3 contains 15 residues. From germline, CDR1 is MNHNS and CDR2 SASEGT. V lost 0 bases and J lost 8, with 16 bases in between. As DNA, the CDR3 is TGTGCCAGCAGTGAAGCGCGGGAGGGGCGGCGAGGCTACACCTTC. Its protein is CASSEAREGRRGYTF.

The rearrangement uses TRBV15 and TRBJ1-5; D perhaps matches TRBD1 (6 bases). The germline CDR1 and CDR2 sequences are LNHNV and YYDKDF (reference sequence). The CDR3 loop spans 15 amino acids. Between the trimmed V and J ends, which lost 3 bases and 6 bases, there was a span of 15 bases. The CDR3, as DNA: TGTGCCACCAGCAGTATGGGGGGGCGCGGTCAGCCCCAGCATTTT. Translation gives CATSSMGGRGQPQHF.

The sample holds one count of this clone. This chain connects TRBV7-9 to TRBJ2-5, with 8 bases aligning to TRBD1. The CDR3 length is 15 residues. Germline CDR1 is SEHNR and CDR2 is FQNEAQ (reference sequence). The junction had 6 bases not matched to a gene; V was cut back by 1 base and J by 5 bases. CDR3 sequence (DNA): TGTGCCAGCAGCTTAGACCCAGGGGGCCGGGAGACCCAGTACTTC. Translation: CASSLDPGGRETQYF.

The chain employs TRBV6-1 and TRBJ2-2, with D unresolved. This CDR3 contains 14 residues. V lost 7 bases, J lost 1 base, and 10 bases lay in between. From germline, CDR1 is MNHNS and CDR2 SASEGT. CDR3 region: CASTLNGNTGELFF. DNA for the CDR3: TGTGCCAGCACCTTAAACGGGAACACCGGGGAGCTGTTTTTT.

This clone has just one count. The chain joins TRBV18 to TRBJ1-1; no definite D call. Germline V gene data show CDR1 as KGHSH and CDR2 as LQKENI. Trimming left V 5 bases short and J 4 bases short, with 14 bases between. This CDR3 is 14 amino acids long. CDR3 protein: CASSARREGTEAFF. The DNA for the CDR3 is TGTGCCAGCTCAGCCCGCCGGGAAGGCACTGAAGCTTTCTTT.

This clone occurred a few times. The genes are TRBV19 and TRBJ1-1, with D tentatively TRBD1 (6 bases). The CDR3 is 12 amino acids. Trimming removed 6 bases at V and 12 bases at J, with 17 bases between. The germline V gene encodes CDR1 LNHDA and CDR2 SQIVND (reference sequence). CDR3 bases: TGTGCCAGTAGCAGGGACATTACGAATACTTTCTTT. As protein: CASSRDITNTFF.

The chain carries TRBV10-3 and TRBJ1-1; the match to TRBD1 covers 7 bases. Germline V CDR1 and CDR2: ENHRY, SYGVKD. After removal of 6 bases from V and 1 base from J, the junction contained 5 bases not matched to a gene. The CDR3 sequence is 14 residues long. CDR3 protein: CAIRETGWNTEAFF. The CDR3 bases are TGTGCCATCAGGGAGACAGGGTGGAACACTGAAGCTTTCTTT.

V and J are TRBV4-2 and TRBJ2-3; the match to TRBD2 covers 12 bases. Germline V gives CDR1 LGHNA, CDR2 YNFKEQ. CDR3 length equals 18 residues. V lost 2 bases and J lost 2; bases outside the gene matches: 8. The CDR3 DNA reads TGTGCCAGCAGCCAACGGACTAGCGGGGTTCTGGTCACAGATACGCAGTATTTT. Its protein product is CASSQRTSGVLVTDTQYF.

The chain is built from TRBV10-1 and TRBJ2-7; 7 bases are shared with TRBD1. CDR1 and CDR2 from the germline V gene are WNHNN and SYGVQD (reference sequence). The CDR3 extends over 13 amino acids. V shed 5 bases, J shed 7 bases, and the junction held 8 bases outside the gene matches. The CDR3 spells CASSREGAREQYF. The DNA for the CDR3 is TGCGCCAGCAGTCGTGAGGGGGCGCGGGAGCAGTACTTC.

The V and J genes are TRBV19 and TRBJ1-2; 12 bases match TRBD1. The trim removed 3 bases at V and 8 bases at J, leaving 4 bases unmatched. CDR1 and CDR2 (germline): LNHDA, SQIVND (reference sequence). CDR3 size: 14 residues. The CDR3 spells CASSIFGTGGGYTF. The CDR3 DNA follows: TGTGCCAGTAGTATCTTCGGGACAGGGGGCGGCTACACCTTC.

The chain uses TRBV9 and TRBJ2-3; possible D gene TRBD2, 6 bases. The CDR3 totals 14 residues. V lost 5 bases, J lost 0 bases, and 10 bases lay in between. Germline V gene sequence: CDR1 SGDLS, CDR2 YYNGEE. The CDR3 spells CASRRDPSTDTQYF. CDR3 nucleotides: TGTGCCAGCAGGCGGGACCCTAGCACAGATACGCAGTATTTT.

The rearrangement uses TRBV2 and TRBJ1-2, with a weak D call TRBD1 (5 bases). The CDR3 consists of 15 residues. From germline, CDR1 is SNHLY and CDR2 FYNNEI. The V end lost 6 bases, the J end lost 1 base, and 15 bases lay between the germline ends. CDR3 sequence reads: CASSLGTGLNYGYTF. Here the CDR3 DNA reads TGTGCCAGCAGCCTCGGAACAGGCCTTAACTATGGCTACACCTTC.

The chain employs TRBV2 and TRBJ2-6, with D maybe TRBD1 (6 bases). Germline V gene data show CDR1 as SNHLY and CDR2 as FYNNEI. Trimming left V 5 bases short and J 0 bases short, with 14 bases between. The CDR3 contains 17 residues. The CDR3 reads CASSTNYRASGANVLTF. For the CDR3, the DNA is TGTGCCAGCAGTACGAACTACAGGGCCTCTGGGGCCAACGTCCTGACTTTC.

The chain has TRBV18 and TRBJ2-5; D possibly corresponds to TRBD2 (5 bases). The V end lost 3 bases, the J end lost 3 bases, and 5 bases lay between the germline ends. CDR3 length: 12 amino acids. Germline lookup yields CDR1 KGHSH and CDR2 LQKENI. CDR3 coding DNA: TGTGCCAGCTCACCCGGGAAAGAGACCCAGTACTTC. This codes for CASSPGKETQYF. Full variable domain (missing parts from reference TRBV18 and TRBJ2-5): NAGVMQNPRHLVRRRGQEARLRCSPMKGHSHVYWYRQLPEEGLKFMVYLQKENIIDESGMPKERFSAEFPKEGPSILRIQQVVRGDSAAYFCASSPGKETQYFGPGTRLLVL.

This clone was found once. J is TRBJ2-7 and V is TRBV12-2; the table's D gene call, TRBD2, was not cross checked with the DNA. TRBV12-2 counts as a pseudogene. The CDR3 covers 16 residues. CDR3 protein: CASRQGLAGGLYEQYF. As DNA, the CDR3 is TGTGCAAGTCGCCAAGGGCTAGCGGGGGGCCTCTACGAGCAGTACTTC.

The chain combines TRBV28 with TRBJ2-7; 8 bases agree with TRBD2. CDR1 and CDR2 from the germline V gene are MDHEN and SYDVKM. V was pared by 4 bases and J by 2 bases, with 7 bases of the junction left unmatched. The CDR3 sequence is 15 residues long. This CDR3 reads CASSSLAGPTYEQYF. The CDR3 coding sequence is TGTGCCAGCAGTTCCTTAGCGGGACCAACCTACGAGCAGTACTTC.

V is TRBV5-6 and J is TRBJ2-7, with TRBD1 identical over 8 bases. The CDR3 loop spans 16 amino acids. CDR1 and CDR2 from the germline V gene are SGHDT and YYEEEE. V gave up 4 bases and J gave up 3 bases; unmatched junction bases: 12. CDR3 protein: CASSDRGQGTVYEQYF. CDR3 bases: TGTGCCAGCAGCGATCGAGGACAGGGAACGGTCTACGAGCAGTACTTC.